This T cell receptor (beta chain) was recovered during a study of T-cell memory formation after mild COVID-19. Study-level background: Across donors, TCR clusters were largely donor specific.

A 5'RACE reaction primed in the constant segment made cDNA libraries of TCR alpha and TCR beta, and these carried sample barcodes and UMIs. TCRdb re-derived calls from the 5' RACE reads in MiXCR, one entry per CDR3 protein. Altogether approximately 150,000 distinct CDR3 sequences are present, approximately 21% being singletons, with the ten largest covering about 2%. CDR3 length: 16 residues. The V gene lost 3 bases and the J gene lost 1 base, with 13 bases spanning the gap. Germline CDR1 is SEHNR and CDR2 is FQNEAQ (reference sequence). This chain links TRBV7-9 with TRBJ2-1; D may be TRBD1 (6 bases). This clonotype was sampled from an adult woman who had mild COVID-19 (a few samples of this study predate the infection). Cell type and time point are not known. The sequenced sample was PBMCs or a T cell subset sorted from them (not recorded which). The CDR3 sequence: CASSLGARGSYNEQFF. The CDR3 DNA reads as TGTGCCAGCAGCTTGGGGGCCCGGGGATCCTACAATGAGCAGTTCTTC.